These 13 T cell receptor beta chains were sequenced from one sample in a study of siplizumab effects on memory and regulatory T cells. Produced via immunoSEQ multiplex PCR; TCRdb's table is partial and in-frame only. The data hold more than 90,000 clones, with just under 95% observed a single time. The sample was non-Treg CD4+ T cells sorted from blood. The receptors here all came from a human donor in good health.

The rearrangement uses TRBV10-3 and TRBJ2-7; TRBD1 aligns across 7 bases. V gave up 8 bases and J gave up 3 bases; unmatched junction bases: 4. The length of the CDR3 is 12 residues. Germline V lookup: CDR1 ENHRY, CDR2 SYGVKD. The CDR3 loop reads CAIAGTDYEQYF. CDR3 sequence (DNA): TGTGCCATCGCCGGGACAGACTACGAGCAGTACTTC.

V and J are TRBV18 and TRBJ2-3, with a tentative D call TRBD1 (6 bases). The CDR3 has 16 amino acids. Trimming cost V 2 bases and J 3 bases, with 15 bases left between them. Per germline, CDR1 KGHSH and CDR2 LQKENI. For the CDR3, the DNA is TGTGCCAGCTCACCAGGTTGGAACAGGGCAACAGATACGCAGTATTTT. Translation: CASSPGWNRATDTQYF.

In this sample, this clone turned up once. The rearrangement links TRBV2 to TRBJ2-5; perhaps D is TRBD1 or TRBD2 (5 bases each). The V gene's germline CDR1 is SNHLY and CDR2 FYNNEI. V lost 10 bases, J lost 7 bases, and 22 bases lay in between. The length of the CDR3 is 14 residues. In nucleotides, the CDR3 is TGTGCCACCCGAGGGGAACAGATCTTAACGACCCAGTACTTC. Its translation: CATRGEQILTTQYF. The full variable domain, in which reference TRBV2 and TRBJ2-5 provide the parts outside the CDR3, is EPEVTQTPSHQVTQMGQEVILRCVPISNHLYFYWYRQILGQKVEFLVSFYNNEISEKSEIFDDQFSVERPDGSNFTLKIRSTKLEDSAMYFCATRGEQILTTQYFGPGTRLLVL.

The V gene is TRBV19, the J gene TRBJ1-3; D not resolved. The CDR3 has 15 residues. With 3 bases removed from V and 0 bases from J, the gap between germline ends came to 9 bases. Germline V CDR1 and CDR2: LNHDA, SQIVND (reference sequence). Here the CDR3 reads CASSIWSSSGNTIYF. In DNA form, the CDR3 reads TGTGCCAGTAGTATTTGGTCCAGCTCTGGAAACACCATATATTTT.

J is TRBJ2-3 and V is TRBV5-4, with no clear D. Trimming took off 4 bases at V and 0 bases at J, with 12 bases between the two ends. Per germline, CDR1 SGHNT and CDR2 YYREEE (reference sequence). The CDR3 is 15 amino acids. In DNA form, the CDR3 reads TGTGCCAGCAGCGTTGGTGGTACTAGCACAGATACGCAGTATTTT. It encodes CASSVGGTSTDTQYF. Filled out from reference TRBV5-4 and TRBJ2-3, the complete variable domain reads ETGVTQSPTHLIKTRGQQVTLRCSSQSGHNTVSWYQQALGQGPQFIFQYYREEENGRGNFPPRFSGLQFPNYSSELNVNALELDDSALYLCASSVGGTSTDTQYFGPGTRLTVL.

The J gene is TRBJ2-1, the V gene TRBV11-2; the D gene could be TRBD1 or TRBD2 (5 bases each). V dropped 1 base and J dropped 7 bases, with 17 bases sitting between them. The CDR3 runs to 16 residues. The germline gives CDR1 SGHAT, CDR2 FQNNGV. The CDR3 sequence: CASSLGRGAKGNEQFF. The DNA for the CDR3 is TGTGCCAGCAGCTTAGGGCGAGGGGCGAAGGGGAATGAGCAGTTCTTC.

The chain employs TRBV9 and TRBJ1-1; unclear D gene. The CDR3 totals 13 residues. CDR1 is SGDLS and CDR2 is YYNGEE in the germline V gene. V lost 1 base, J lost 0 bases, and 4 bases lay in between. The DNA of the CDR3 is TGTGCCAGCAGCGTACTTATGAACACTGAAGCTTTCTTT. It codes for CASSVLMNTEAFF. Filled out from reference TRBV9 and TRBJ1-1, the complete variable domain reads DSGVTQTPKHLITATGQRVTLRCSPRSGDLSVYWYQQSLDQGLQFLIQYYNGEERAKGNILERFSAQQFPDLHSELNLSSLELGDSALYFCASSVLMNTEAFFGQGTRLTVV.

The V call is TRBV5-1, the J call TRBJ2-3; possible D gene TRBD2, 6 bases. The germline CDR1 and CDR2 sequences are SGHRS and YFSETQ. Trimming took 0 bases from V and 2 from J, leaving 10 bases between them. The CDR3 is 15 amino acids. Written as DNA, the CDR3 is TGCGCCAGCAGCTTGGTAAGGAGGGACACAGATACGCAGTATTTT. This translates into CASSLVRRDTDTQYF.

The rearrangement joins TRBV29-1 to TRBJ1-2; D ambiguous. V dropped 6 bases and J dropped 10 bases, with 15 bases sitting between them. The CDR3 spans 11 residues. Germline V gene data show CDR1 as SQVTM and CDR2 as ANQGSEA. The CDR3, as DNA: TGCAGCGTCCGACCCGGGGAGGTCTACACCTTC. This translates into CSVRPGEVYTF.

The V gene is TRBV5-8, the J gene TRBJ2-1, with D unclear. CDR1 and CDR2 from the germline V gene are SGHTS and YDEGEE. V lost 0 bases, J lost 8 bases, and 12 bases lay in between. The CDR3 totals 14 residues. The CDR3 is CASSLEFGGDEQFF. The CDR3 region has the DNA TGTGCCAGCAGCTTGGAATTCGGTGGTGATGAGCAGTTCTTC. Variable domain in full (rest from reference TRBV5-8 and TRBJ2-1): EAGVTQSPTHLIKTRGQQATLRCSPISGHTSVYWYQQALGLGLQFLLWYDEGEERNRGNFPPRFSGRQFPNYSSELNVNALELEDSALYLCASSLEFGGDEQFFGPGTRLTVL.

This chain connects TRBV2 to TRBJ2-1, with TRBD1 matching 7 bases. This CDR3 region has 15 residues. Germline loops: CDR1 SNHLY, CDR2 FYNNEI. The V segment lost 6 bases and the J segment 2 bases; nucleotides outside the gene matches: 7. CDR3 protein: CASRPGTDTYNEQFF. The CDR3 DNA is TGTGCCAGCAGGCCCGGGACAGATACCTACAATGAGCAGTTCTTC.

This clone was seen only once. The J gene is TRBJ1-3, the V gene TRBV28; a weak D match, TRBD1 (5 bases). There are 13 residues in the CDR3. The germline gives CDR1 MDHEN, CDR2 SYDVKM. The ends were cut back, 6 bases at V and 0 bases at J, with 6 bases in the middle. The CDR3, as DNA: TGTGCCAGCAGAACAGGCTCTGGAAACACCATATATTTT. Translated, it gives CASRTGSGNTIYF.

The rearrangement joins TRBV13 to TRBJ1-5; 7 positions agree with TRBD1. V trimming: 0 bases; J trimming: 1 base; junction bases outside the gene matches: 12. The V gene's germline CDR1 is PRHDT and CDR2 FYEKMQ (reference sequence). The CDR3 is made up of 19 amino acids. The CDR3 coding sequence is TGTGCCAGCAGCTTAGGGCCTAGGGACAGTATAATGAGCAATCAGCCCCAGCATTTT. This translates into CASSLGPRDSIMSNQPQHF.